The 6 T cell receptor beta chains reported below all come from one sample, sequenced in a study of blood T cell repertoires in COVID-19. Data came from immunoSEQ multiplex PCR; TCRdb stores just in-frame clones and leaves some out. The sample lists under 400,000 clones; about 87% were seen once. The source material was peripheral blood. The origin of the receptors is a woman aged 25 to 39 with COVID-19, enrolled during active disease.

The chain recombines TRBV4-2 with TRBJ2-3; 13 bases match TRBD2. The CDR3 extends over 18 amino acids. With V trimmed by 4 bases and J by 0 bases, 7 bases remained unmatched. Germline assignment: CDR1 LGHNA and CDR2 YNFKEQ. This CDR3 reads CASSPRLAGGSSTDTQYF. The CDR3 nucleotides are TGTGCCAGCAGCCCGAGACTAGCGGGAGGCTCTAGCACAGATACGCAGTATTTT.

Notes on this clone: Other DNA sequences from this sample encode an identical CDR3 as well. The chain recombines TRBV7-2 with TRBJ2-1, with 7 bases aligning to TRBD2. This CDR3 has 16 residues. Germline V gene lookup returns CDR1 SGHTA and CDR2 FQGNSA. J lost 2 bases, V lost 2 bases, and 6 bases had no gene match. CDR3 sequence: CASSLSGGRTYNEQFF. CDR3 bases: TGTGCCAGCAGCTTATCTGGCGGGAGAACCTACAATGAGCAGTTCTTC. Full variable domain (outside the CDR3, taken from reference TRBV7-2 and TRBJ2-1): GAGVSQSPSNKVTEKGKDVELRCDPISGHTALYWYRQSLGQGLEFLIYFQGNSAPDKSGLPSDRFSAERTGGSVSTLTIQRTQQEDSAVYLCASSLSGGRTYNEQFFGPGTRLTVL.

J is TRBJ1-2 and V is TRBV6-6; 8 bases agree with TRBD1. Germline V lookup: CDR1 MNHNY, CDR2 SVGAGI (reference sequence). The CDR3 loop spans 16 amino acids. Trimming took 2 bases from V and 2 from J; bases not matched to a gene: 7. In nucleotides, the CDR3 is TGTGCCAGCAGTTACGATATCGGACAGGGCAACTATGGCTACACCTTC. Protein sequence: CASSYDIGQGNYGYTF.

V and J are TRBV7-9 and TRBJ1-1; 7 nucleotides align to TRBD1. With V trimmed by 4 bases and J by 3 bases, 8 bases remained unmatched. CDR1 and CDR2 from the germline V gene are SEHNR and FQNEAQ (reference sequence). The CDR3 consists of 15 residues. The CDR3 nucleotides read TGTGCCAGCAGCTCAGACAGGGCAGGGTACACTGAAGCTTTCTTT. The encoded protein is CASSSDRAGYTEAFF.

This sequence joins TRBV11-3 and TRBJ2-1; tentatively, D is TRBD1 (6 bases). The V end was cut by 5 bases, the J end by 6 bases, with 17 bases between. Germline loops: CDR1 SGHNT, CDR2 YENEEA. The CDR3 is 15 residues long. The CDR3 loop reads CASSLPGTPFNEQFF. Written as DNA, the CDR3 is TGTGCCAGCAGCCTCCCCGGGACACCGTTCAATGAGCAGTTCTTC.

This chain joins TRBV9 and TRBJ1-3; D is unclear. The CDR3 has 15 residues. Germline V gives CDR1 SGDLS, CDR2 YYNGEE. Trimming took off 1 base at V and 0 bases at J, with 8 bases between the two ends. The CDR3 DNA reads as TGTGCCAGCAGCGTATCCCCCAGCTCTGGAAACACCATATATTTT. Translated, it gives CASSVSPSSGNTIYF. Looking up the rest from reference TRBV9 and TRBJ1-3 gives the full variable domain: DSGVTQTPKHLITATGQRVTLRCSPRSGDLSVYWYQQSLDQGLQFLIQYYNGEERAKGNILERFSAQQFPDLHSELNLSSLELGDSALYFCASSVSPSSGNTIYFGEGSWLTVV.